This T cell receptor (beta chain) was identified during a study of control samples from healthy donors and cancer patients. Sequenced by immunoSEQ multiplex PCR; TCRdb stores in-frame clones only, minus some. The sample holds 60,000 to 80,000 clones, about 90% seen once. This CDR3 has 13 residues. Trimming took 2 bases from V and 2 from J, leaving 5 bases between them. Germline values: CDR1 KGHDR, CDR2 SFDVKD. The TCR was taken from a woman in her 50s in good health. Material for sequencing was blood. The chain is built from TRBV24-1 and TRBJ1-1; the D is unclear. The CDR3 is CATSDWSNTEAFF. CDR3 nucleotides: TGTGCCACCAGTGATTGGAGCAACACTGAAGCTTTCTTT.